The 11 T cell receptor beta chains in this list originate from one sample, sequenced in a study of blood T cell repertoires in COVID-19. Sequenced by immunoSEQ multiplex PCR; TCRdb stores in-frame clones only, minus some. This table has some 91,000 clones, about three quarters appearing once. The sequenced sample consisted of peripheral blood. The receptors come from a man aged 65-85 years with acute or convalescent COVID-19.

The chain joins TRBV10-2 to TRBJ2-3; 16 bases match TRBD2. Germline values: CDR1 WSHSY, CDR2 SAAADI. The CDR3 spans 18 residues. After removal of 6 bases from V and 5 bases from J, the junction contained 11 bases not matched to a gene. For the CDR3, the DNA is TGCGCCAGCAGAGGGACTAGCGGGGGGGCCACGGTAAGAGATACGCAGTATTTT. As protein: CASRGTSGGATVRDTQYF.

The V gene is TRBV6-5, the J gene TRBJ2-5; D ambiguous. CDR3 length: 11 residues. V was pared by 3 bases and J by 4 bases, with 3 bases between. Germline V gene data show CDR1 as MNHEY and CDR2 as SVGAGI. This CDR3 is CASSYRETQYF. The CDR3 coding sequence is TGTGCCAGCAGTTATCGAGAGACCCAGTACTTC.

V usage is TRBV6-5 and J usage is TRBJ2-7; weak D call: TRBD2 (5 bases). This CDR3 comprises 16 residues. Trimming stripped 2 bases from V and 6 bases from J, with 20 bases between. Looked up from germline, CDR1 is MNHEY and CDR2 is SVGAGI. DNA of the CDR3: TGTGCCAGCAGTTACGATTTTGGGAGAGTGGGGTCCGAGCAGTACTTC. As protein: CASSYDFGRVGSEQYF.

This clone has a handful of counts. CDR3 protein: CASNLGTENTEAFF. Written as DNA, the CDR3 is TGTGCCAGTAATCTGGGGACAGAGAACACTGAAGCTTTCTTT. J is TRBJ1-1 and V is TRBV19, with 7 bases aligning to TRBD1. Losses at the gene ends were 7 bases for V and 1 base for J; bases not matched to a gene: 6. Germline CDR1 and CDR2: LNHDA and SQIVND (reference sequence). There are 14 residues in the CDR3.

The rearrangement links TRBV5-1 to TRBJ2-3, with 9 nucleotides matching TRBD2. The CDR3 extends over 21 amino acids. Germline-derived CDR1 and CDR2 are SGHRS and YFSETQ. The V gene end was trimmed by 1 base and the J gene end by 7 bases; junction bases not matched to a gene: 25. CDR3 sequence: CASSLRSGTSILSGNGNTQYF. The CDR3 DNA reads TGCGCCAGCAGCTTGAGATCAGGGACTAGCATCCTCTCCGGGAATGGGAATACGCAGTATTTT.

V and J are TRBV9 and TRBJ2-2, with D possibly being TRBD1 (6 bases). The V and J ends lost 1 base and 3 bases respectively, with 10 bases between them. Germline values: CDR1 SGDLS, CDR2 YYNGEE. The CDR3 covers 15 residues. The CDR3 nucleotides read TGTGCCAGCAGCGTACGGCAGGGGCACACCGGGGAGCTGTTTTTT. As protein: CASSVRQGHTGELFF. Using reference TRBV9 and TRBJ2-2 for the parts outside the CDR3, the full variable domain is DSGVTQTPKHLITATGQRVTLRCSPRSGDLSVYWYQQSLDQGLQFLIQYYNGEERAKGNILERFSAQQFPDLHSELNLSSLELGDSALYFCASSVRQGHTGELFFGEGSRLTVL.

This clone was found once. CDR3 sequence reads: CAISENRQAYNEQFF. CDR3 bases: TGTGCCATCAGCGAGAACAGGCAGGCCTACAATGAGCAGTTCTTC. The J gene is TRBJ2-1, the V gene TRBV10-3; possible D gene TRBD1, 5 bases. The germline V and J ends were trimmed by 6 bases and 2 bases, with 14 bases remaining between them. The CDR3 spans 15 residues. The germline V gene encodes CDR1 ENHRY and CDR2 SYGVKD.

This rearrangement joins TRBV2 to TRBJ2-2, with TRBD1 matching 7 bases. From germline, CDR1 is SNHLY and CDR2 FYNNEI. The CDR3 runs 14 residues. V gave up 6 bases and J gave up 5 bases; unmatched junction bases: 6. The CDR3 loop is CASRRGPVTGELFF. The CDR3 nucleotides read TGTGCCAGCAGGAGGGGGCCGGTAACCGGGGAGCTGTTTTTT.

This clone was counted once. J is TRBJ1-2 and V is TRBV6-5, with a weak D call TRBD1 (6 bases). Germline V lookup: CDR1 MNHEY, CDR2 SVGAGI. The V and J ends lost 7 bases and 8 bases respectively, with 17 bases between them. The CDR3 spans 13 residues. The CDR3 DNA sequence: TGTGCCAGCACAGGACAGAGAACAGGCGGCTACACCTTC. Translation gives CASTGQRTGGYTF.

The rearrangement uses TRBV6-5 and TRBJ2-1; D is perhaps TRBD2 (6 bases). Germline CDR1 reads MNHEY; CDR2 reads SVGAGI. V was trimmed by 6 bases and J by 0 bases, leaving 12 bases between them. The CDR3 has 15 amino acids. The chain's CDR3 is CASRPGLSSYNEQFF. In DNA form, the CDR3 reads TGTGCCAGCAGACCGGGACTCAGCTCCTACAATGAGCAGTTCTTC.

A few counts support this clone. The chain joins TRBV27 to TRBJ1-5; D might be TRBD1 (6 bases). Germline V CDR1 and CDR2: MNHEY, SMNVEV (reference sequence). The CDR3 consists of 13 residues. V lost 6 bases and J 6 bases, leaving 12 bases between the germline ends. The chain's CDR3 is CASSRLQGQPQHF. The CDR3 DNA sequence: TGTGCCAGCAGCCGGCTACAGGGTCAGCCCCAGCATTTT.